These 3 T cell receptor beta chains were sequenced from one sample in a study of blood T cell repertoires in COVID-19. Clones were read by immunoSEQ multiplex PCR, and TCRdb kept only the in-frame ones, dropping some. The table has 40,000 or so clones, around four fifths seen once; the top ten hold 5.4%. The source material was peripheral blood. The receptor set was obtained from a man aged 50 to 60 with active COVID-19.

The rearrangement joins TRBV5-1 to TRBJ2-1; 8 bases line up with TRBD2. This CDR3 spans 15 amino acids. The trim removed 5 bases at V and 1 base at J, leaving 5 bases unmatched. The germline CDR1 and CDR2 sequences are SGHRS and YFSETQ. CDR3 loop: CASRSSGVSYNEQFF. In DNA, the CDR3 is TGCGCCAGCAGAAGTAGCGGGGTGTCCTACAATGAGCAGTTCTTC.

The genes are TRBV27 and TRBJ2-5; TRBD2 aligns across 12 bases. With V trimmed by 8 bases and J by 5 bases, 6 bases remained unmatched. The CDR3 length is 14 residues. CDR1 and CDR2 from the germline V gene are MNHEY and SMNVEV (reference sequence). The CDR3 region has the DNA TGTGCCAGCTCATCTAGCGGGAGGGGGGAGACCCAGTACTTC. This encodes CASSSSGRGETQYF.

This chain's CDR3 is CASSNLRTGSLGSPLHF. The CDR3 bases are TGTGCCAGCAGTAACCTCCGGACAGGTTCTTTAGGATCACCCCTCCACTTT. The chain carries TRBV6-2 or TRBV6-3 and TRBJ1-6; TRBD1 agrees at 7 bases. V lost 5 bases and J lost 10; bases outside the gene matches: 17. The V gene's germline CDR1 is MNHEY and CDR2 SVGEGT. The CDR3 runs to 17 residues.